Here is one T cell receptor beta chain with its context. Its cognate antigen is unknown. The sample is drawn from a study of T cells in Graves' hyperthyroidism and ophthalmopathy. Study-wide context: At initial diagnosis, before any treatment had begun, peripheral blood was obtained.

Among ophthalmopathy patients, the Clinical Activity Score reached at least 3, the NOSPECS grade reached at least 4, and duration remained under 3 months. Diagnosing involved the use of clinical symptoms, serum thyroxine and TRAb, thyroid ultrasound and orbital computed tomography. V lost 8 bases and J lost 10; bases outside the gene matches: 8. The CDR3 runs to 13 residues. The germline V gene has CDR1 SEHNR and CDR2 FQNEAQ (reference sequence). Amplified TCR beta CDR3 regions derived from RNA transcripts. TCR CDR3 underwent first-round RT-PCR with the HTBI primer set. TCRdb itself ran the multiplex PCR reads through MiXCR, one entry per CDR3 protein. The table shows fewer than 650,000 distinct CDR3 sequences, with about 14% occurring only once. Broader study findings: Researchers found most expanded thyroid clonotypes above 0.001 in blood as well.

The clonotype comes from a woman aged 18-29 years with Graves' ophthalmopathy. The source material was blood. V usage is TRBV7-9 and J usage is TRBJ1-6, with TRBD1 matching 7 bases. The CDR3 region has the DNA TGTGCCAGCGAGGGGGCAGTAGAGTCACCCCTCCACTTT. Translated, it gives CASEGAVESPLHF.